Presented here are 6 T cell receptor beta chains from one specimen sequenced in a study of T cell repertoires in cytomegalovirus infection. One entry per CDR3 protein results from TCRdb running MiXCR on the reads. The profile shows approximately 56,000 distinct CDR3 sequences, about 19% of them singletons. No cognate antigen is known for these TCRs. Material: CD8+ T cells from cultured PBMCs, obtained from culture after CMV antigen stimulation. These receptors were taken from a human donor in good health (CMV status not recorded). Some clones in this sample may be carry-over from other donors' samples.

This chain connects TRBV12-3 or TRBV12-4 to TRBJ2-5; D unclear. The CDR3 totals 12 residues. Trimming shortened V by 1 base and J by 6 bases, and 6 bases separated the two germline ends. CDR3 loop: CASSLGGQTQYF. The CDR3 DNA reads as TGTGCCAGCAGTTTAGGTGGCCAGACCCAGTACTTC.

A few counts support this clonotype. This chain links TRBV7-9 with TRBJ2-5; tentative D call: TRBD1 (5 bases). The CDR3 runs to 16 residues. Per the germline V gene, CDR1 is SEHNR and CDR2 is FQNEAQ (reference sequence). The germline V and J ends were trimmed by 1 base and 4 bases, with 16 bases remaining between them. The CDR3 coding sequence is TGTGCCAGCAGCTTAGAAGGACACCTGGCCGGAGAGACCCAGTACTTC. Protein: CASSLEGHLAGETQYF.

J is TRBJ2-7 and V is TRBV5-4; D not certain. Trimming cost V 0 bases and J 4 bases, with 8 bases left between them. The CDR3 totals 13 residues. Germline-derived CDR1 and CDR2 are SGHNT and YYREEE (reference sequence). The CDR3 loop is CASSLDNNYEQYF. CDR3 coding DNA: TGTGCCAGCAGCTTGGACAACAATTACGAGCAGTACTTC.

This chain links TRBV6-6 with TRBJ1-1; D unresolved. V lost 7 bases, J lost 5 bases, and 11 bases lay in between. From germline, CDR1 is MNHNY and CDR2 SVGAGI (reference sequence). The CDR3 is 12 residues long. CDR3 protein: CASNLGRTEAFF. As DNA, the CDR3 is TGTGCCAGCAATTTGGGTAGGACTGAAGCTTTCTTT.

As DNA, the CDR3 is TGTGCCAGCAGCTTATCAGGGGACGAGCAGTACTTC. Its protein product is CASSLSGDEQYF. V is TRBV7-6 and J is TRBJ2-7, with D possibly matching TRBD1 (6 bases). There are 12 residues in the CDR3. The V gene lost 2 bases and the J gene lost 5 bases, with 7 bases spanning the gap. Looked up from germline, CDR1 is SGHVS and CDR2 is FNYEAQ.

The rearrangement links TRBV20-1 to TRBJ1-5; possibly TRBD1 for D (5 bases). This CDR3 is built from 14 residues. The V and J ends lost 6 bases and 1 base respectively, with 13 bases between them. From germline, CDR1 is DFQATT and CDR2 SNEGSKA (reference sequence). The CDR3 region is CSAGEGFSNQPQHF. In DNA, the CDR3 is TGCAGTGCCGGGGAGGGGTTCAGCAATCAGCCCCAGCATTTT.